Each of the 29 T cell receptor beta chains below was sequenced from the same sample in a study of T cell repertoires in cytomegalovirus infection. TCRdb re-called the reads through MiXCR, storing one row per CDR3 protein. There are some 120,000 distinct CDR3 sequences in the sample; 32% occur only once, and 45% to 65% lies in the top ten. These receptors' antigens are unknown. The input for sequencing was CD8+ T cells from cultured PBMCs, taken from culture after CMV antigen stimulation. These receptors were collected from a human donor in good health (CMV status not recorded). Some clones in this sample may be carry-over from other donors' samples.

V gene TRBV6-5 combines with J gene TRBJ2-2; D is ambiguous. Germline CDR1 and CDR2: MNHEY and SVGAGI. Trimming removed 2 bases at V and 6 bases at J, with 10 bases between. The CDR3 has 14 amino acids. The CDR3, as DNA: TGTGCCAGCAGTTACGCCCCCGAGCCCGGGGAGCTGTTTTTT. Translated: CASSYAPEPGELFF.

The chain recombines TRBV7-6 with TRBJ2-7; D gene unclear. Germline V gives CDR1 SGHVS, CDR2 FNYEAQ. The CDR3 spans 12 residues. The V and J ends lost 3 bases and 6 bases respectively, with 9 bases between them. CDR3 bases: TGTGCCAGCAGCTTCCCTGACTCCGAGCAGTACTTC. This gives the protein CASSFPDSEQYF.

This clonotype was seen many times. The genes are TRBV4-3 and TRBJ2-1; possible D gene TRBD2, 6 bases. The CDR3 extends over 16 amino acids. Trimming left V 0 bases short and J 3 bases short, with 12 bases between. CDR1 and CDR2 from the germline V gene are LGHNA and YSLEER. CDR3 bases: TGCGCCAGCAGCCAAGATCGGGCTAGCGACTACAATGAGCAGTTCTTC. It specifies CASSQDRASDYNEQFF.

This clonotype was counted ten times or more. This chain's CDR3 is CASSLDRIQYQETQYF. The CDR3 nucleotides are TGTGCCAGCAGCTTAGATAGAATACAGTACCAAGAGACCCAGTACTTC. This rearrangement joins TRBV11-2 to TRBJ2-5; D gene ambiguous. The CDR3 extends over 16 amino acids. Germline-derived CDR1 and CDR2 are SGHAT and FQNNGV. V was cut by 0 bases and J by 0 bases, with 11 bases left in between. The entire variable domain, with the rest obtained from reference TRBV11-2 and TRBJ2-5, is as follows: EAGVAQSPRYKIIEKRQSVAFWCNPISGHATLYWYQQILGQGPKLLIQFQNNGVVDDSQLPKDRFSAERLKGVDSTLKIQPAKLEDSAVYLCASSLDRIQYQETQYFGPGTRLLVL.

With regard to this clonotype: At one boundary the junction diverges from the germline segment, which might be a read error. V and J are TRBV7-6 and TRBJ2-2; 7 bases match TRBD1. Per the germline V gene, CDR1 is SGHVS and CDR2 is FNYEAQ. The length of the CDR3 is 17 residues. CDR3 loop: CASSLRTTGRNTGELFF. CDR3 bases: TGTGCTAGCAGCTTGCGGACGACAGGGCGAAACACCGGGGAGCTGTTTTTT.

The chain recombines TRBV20-1 with TRBJ2-7; D unresolved. Trimming removed 2 bases at V and 7 bases at J, with 12 bases between. CDR3 length: 12 amino acids. In germline, CDR1 is DFQATT, CDR2 SNEGSKA (reference sequence). CDR3: CSARWGRWEQYF. The CDR3 bases are TGCAGTGCTAGATGGGGTCGGTGGGAGCAGTACTTC.

This clonotype was detected a few times. The chain uses TRBV6-2 or TRBV6-3 and TRBJ2-5; the match to TRBD2 covers 11 bases. The CDR3 runs 17 residues. From germline, CDR1 is MNHEY and CDR2 SVGEGT. Trimming cost V 0 bases and J 5 bases; bases outside gene matches: 8. The CDR3 DNA is TGTGCCAGCAGTTACTCGACGTCTAGCGGGGGGTATGAGACCCAGTACTTC. It specifies CASSYSTSSGGYETQYF.

The CDR3 loop is CASSLRSAGLATEAFF. Written as DNA, the CDR3 is TGTGCCAGCAGCTTGAGATCGGCGGGGTTAGCCACTGAAGCTTTCTTT. This chain joins TRBV7-8 and TRBJ1-1, with D unresolved. Germline CDR1 SGHVS, CDR2 FQNEAQ. This CDR3 comprises 16 residues. Between the trimmed V and J ends, which lost 3 bases and 4 bases, there was a span of 18 bases.

The rearrangement uses TRBV24-1 and TRBJ2-1; 8 nucleotides agree with TRBD2. V shed 9 bases, J shed 9 bases, and the junction held 6 bases outside the gene matches. The CDR3 runs to 12 residues. CDR1 is KGHDR and CDR2 is SFDVKD in the germline V gene. This CDR3 is CATRGGGAEQFF. CDR3 sequence (DNA): TGTGCCACCCGGGGGGGGGGCGCTGAGCAGTTCTTC.

There are a few counts of this clonotype. The V gene is TRBV12-3 or TRBV12-4, the J gene TRBJ1-1, with TRBD1 as a possible D gene (6 bases). The CDR3 has 12 residues. With 1 base removed from V and 6 bases from J, the gap between germline ends came to 6 bases. Here the CDR3 reads CASSLGTAEAFF. Written as DNA, the CDR3 is TGTGCCAGCAGTTTAGGGACAGCTGAAGCTTTCTTT.

This clonotype turned up a few times. This chain connects TRBV7-9 to TRBJ1-1; D ambiguous. Germline CDR1 and CDR2: SEHNR and FQNEAQ (reference sequence). The CDR3 covers 14 residues. V lost 1 base and J lost 4, with 10 bases in between. CDR3 bases: TGTGCCAGCAGCTTAGTGTCGAGGATCACTGAAGCTTTCTTT. It yields the protein CASSLVSRITEAFF. The whole variable domain, filled in from reference TRBV7-9 and TRBJ1-1, reads DTGVSQNPRHKITKRGQNVTFRCDPISEHNRLYWYRQTLGQGPEFLTYFQNEAQLEKSRLLSDRFSAERPKGSFSTLEIQRTEQGDSAMYLCASSLVSRITEAFFGQGTRLTVV.

The genes are TRBV11-2 and TRBJ2-7; TRBD1 matches 10 bases. Germline V gene lookup returns CDR1 SGHAT and CDR2 FQNNGV. V shed 1 base and J 4 bases; nucleotides not matched to a gene: 10. CDR3 length: 17 residues. CDR3 protein: CASSLGSRGQGRYEQYF. The CDR3 DNA reads TGTGCCAGCAGCTTAGGCTCGCGGGGACAGGGGCGGTACGAGCAGTACTTC.

Concerning this clonotype itself: The CDR3 does not end in the conserved phenylalanine or tryptophan, so this is likely a read error. The chain employs TRBV11-2 and TRBJ2-7, with TRBD1 matching 7 bases. This CDR3 spans 17 amino acids. CDR1 and CDR2 (germline): SGHAT, FQNNGV. CDR3 sequence reads: CASSLDLTGQLTYEQYY. DNA of the CDR3: TGTGCCAGCAGCCTAGATCTGACGGGACAGCTTACCTACGAGCAGTACTAC.

The gene calls are TRBV5-6 and TRBJ2-5; maybe TRBD1 (5 bases). Trimming left V 4 bases short and J 4 bases short, with 17 bases between. Germline V CDR1 and CDR2: SGHDT, YYEEEE. The CDR3 contains 15 residues. CDR3 nucleotide sequence: TGTGCCAGCAGCGGACAACGTGGGTATAGAGAGACCCAGTACTTC. It specifies CASSGQRGYRETQYF.

A few counts support this clonotype. This chain connects TRBV28 to TRBJ2-7; D assignment may be TRBD1 or TRBD2 (5 bases each). CDR3 length: 13 amino acids. Germline V gene sequence: CDR1 MDHEN, CDR2 SYDVKM. V lost 5 bases, J lost 2 bases, and 10 bases lay in between. The DNA for the CDR3 is TGTGCCAGCAGTCGGGACGGAACCTACGAGCAGTACTTC. It is translated as CASSRDGTYEQYF.

V is TRBV23-1 and J is TRBJ2-7; possibly TRBD1 for D (6 bases). TRBV23-1 is known as an ORF, though its function is uncertain. This CDR3 is built from 12 residues. Trimming took off 8 bases at V and 7 bases at J, with 15 bases between the two ends. The CDR3 DNA reads TGCGCCAGCGGTAAACAGGGAGTGGAGCAGTACTTC. This gives the protein CASGKQGVEQYF.

This clonotype was seen only a few times. J is TRBJ2-2 and V is TRBV27; D remains ambiguous. V lost 5 bases, J lost 7 bases, and 11 bases lay in between. CDR1 is MNHEY, CDR2 SMNVEV, per germline (reference sequence). The CDR3 length is 13 residues. CDR3 amino acids: CASSAYLGGELFF. DNA for the CDR3: TGTGCCAGCAGTGCCTACCTGGGCGGGGAGCTGTTTTTT.

This clonotype has ten or more counts. The chain employs TRBV28 and TRBJ1-2, with TRBD1 matching 8 bases. Germline-derived CDR1 and CDR2 are MDHEN and SYDVKM. V lost 5 bases and J lost 5; bases outside the gene matches: 13. This CDR3 is 16 amino acids long. This chain's CDR3 is CASSPISDRAGYGYTF. CDR3 DNA: TGTGCCAGCAGTCCTATTTCGGACAGGGCGGGGTATGGCTACACCTTC.

This clonotype was seen more than once but under ten times. The rearrangement joins TRBV19 to TRBJ2-1, with 11 bases identical to TRBD2. V trimming: 6 bases; J trimming: 3 bases; junction bases outside the gene matches: 7. CDR1 is LNHDA and CDR2 is SQIVND in the germline V gene (reference sequence). The CDR3 length is 16 residues. CDR3 residues: CASSPGLAGIYNEQFF. The CDR3 DNA is TGTGCCAGTAGCCCCGGACTAGCGGGTATCTACAATGAGCAGTTCTTC.

In its sample, this clonotype was seen many times. The gene calls are TRBV12-3 or TRBV12-4 and TRBJ1-2; D is undetermined. The CDR3 loop spans 14 amino acids. The V and J ends lost 3 bases and 4 bases respectively, with 12 bases between them. The CDR3 DNA reads TGTGCCAGCAGTTTTCGGGCAGGAACCTATGGCTACACCTTC. Translating gives CASSFRAGTYGYTF.

CDR3 protein: CASSQTTGAEQYF. CDR3 nucleotides: TGTGCCAGCAGCCAGACGACAGGGGCAGAGCAGTACTTC. The V call is TRBV14, the J call TRBJ2-7, with TRBD1 matching 8 bases. The V gene's germline CDR1 is SGHDN and CDR2 FVKESK. The CDR3 runs to 13 residues. Trimming at V came to 3 bases and at J to 7 bases, leaving 5 bases not matched to a gene.

This clonotype was counted a single time. The rearrangement joins TRBV7-9 to TRBJ2-3, with unresolved D. Germline loops: CDR1 SEHNR, CDR2 FQNEAQ (reference sequence). This CDR3 contains 13 residues. Trimming removed 3 bases from V and 5 bases from J, with 9 bases in between. The CDR3 here is CASSLWPGDTQYF. CDR3 coding DNA: TGTGCCAGCAGCTTGTGGCCGGGAGATACGCAGTATTTT.

This clonotype has more than one count but fewer than ten. In DNA, the CDR3 is TGTGCCAGCAGCGGGGGGGCAGTTGGCTACACCTTC. This gives the protein CASSGGAVGYTF. The chain combines TRBV6-6 with TRBJ1-2; tentatively, D is TRBD1 (6 bases). Germline CDR1 and CDR2: MNHNY and SVGAGI (reference sequence). The CDR3 runs 12 residues. V was trimmed by 6 bases and J by 7 bases, leaving 12 bases between them.

In its sample, this clonotype was seen once. This chain joins TRBV27 and TRBJ2-3, with D possibly being TRBD1 or TRBD2 (5 bases each). Germline values: CDR1 MNHEY, CDR2 SMNVEV (reference sequence). The CDR3 is 16 amino acids. Trimming cost V 6 bases and J 2 bases, with 18 bases left between them. Here the CDR3 DNA reads TGTGCCAGCAGGTCCTCCCTGGGGGTGGTCACAGATACGCAGTATTTT. It specifies CASRSSLGVVTDTQYF.

V gene TRBV4-3 combines with J gene TRBJ2-3; 7 nucleotides agree with TRBD1. CDR1 is LGHNA, CDR2 YSLEER, per germline. J lost 5 bases, V lost 0 bases, and 11 bases had no gene match. The CDR3 runs 17 residues. CDR3 region: CASSQDPEHRGEDTQYF. The CDR3 coding sequence is TGCGCCAGCAGCCAAGATCCCGAGCACAGGGGTGAAGATACGCAGTATTTT.

This clonotype has just one count. The chain uses TRBV10-3 and TRBJ1-1; no firm D call. Germline CDR1 is ENHRY and CDR2 is SYGVKD. The V end lost 3 bases, the J end lost 8 bases, and 16 bases lay between the germline ends. This CDR3 has 14 amino acids. CDR3 sequence (DNA): TGTGCCATCAGTGATACGATCGAAGGCCGGGAAGCTTTCTTT. As protein: CAISDTIEGREAFF.

This clonotype was detected only a few times. The gene calls are TRBV27 and TRBJ2-7, with TRBD1 as a possible D gene (5 bases). This CDR3 has 15 residues. Trimming left V 0 bases short and J 2 bases short, with 11 bases between. Germline loops: CDR1 MNHEY, CDR2 SMNVEV (reference sequence). CDR3 DNA: TGTGCCAGCAGTTTATCTCGCGACAGAACCTACGAGCAGTACTTC. The encoded protein is CASSLSRDRTYEQYF.

This clonotype was detected many times. This chain links TRBV12-3 or TRBV12-4 with TRBJ2-3; D not resolved. The ends were cut back, 2 bases at V and 2 bases at J, with 11 bases in the middle. The CDR3 is 15 amino acids. CDR3 sequence: CASSLTRPPTDTQYF. The CDR3 DNA reads as TGTGCCAGCAGTTTAACCAGGCCACCCACAGATACGCAGTATTTT.

CDR3: CASGQAVGYGYTF. DNA of the CDR3: TGTGCCAGCGGACAGGCCGTTGGCTATGGCTACACCTTC. The rearrangement uses TRBV19 and TRBJ1-2; 7 bases line up with TRBD1. Germline V gene sequence: CDR1 LNHDA, CDR2 SQIVND (reference sequence). The trim removed 9 bases at V and 4 bases at J, leaving 8 bases unmatched. This CDR3 has 13 amino acids. Supplemented by reference TRBV19 and TRBJ1-2, the full variable domain reads DGGITQSPKYLFRKEGQNVTLSCEQNLNHDAMYWYRQDPGQGLRLIYYSQIVNDFQKGDIAEGYSVSREKKESFPLTVTSAQKNPTAFYLCASGQAVGYGYTFGSGTRLTVV.